These T cell receptor beta chains were read from a single sample in a study of blood T cell repertoires in COVID-19. This table comes from immunoSEQ multiplex PCR, and its TCRdb copy is limited to in-frame clones, with some not included. The profile covers almost 200,000 clones, with around 79% appearing a single time and nearly 6% taken by the ten largest. The sequencing input was peripheral blood. The source of these receptors is a woman aged 40 to 50 with COVID-19, enrolled during active disease. Each CDR3 is given with its conserved first and last residue. The order of the fields is J gene, D gene, clone size, V gene, CDR3 DNA, CDR3 protein. A D gene is named only where the DNA matches it firmly. A row's size may be missing; if present it is once, few, many or a size class.

J: TRBJ2-7; D: TRBD2; size: .; V: TRBV6-4; DNA: TGTGCCAGCAGTGACTCTTATCTTTCGGGAGGAACGTCCTACGAGCAGTACTTC; CDR3: CASSDSYLSGGTSYEQYF
J: TRBJ2-3; D: TRBD1; size: .; V: TRBV7-9; DNA: TGTGCCAGCAGCCCGCCGACAGGGTCCCCCGGGACAGATACGCAGTATTTT; CDR3: CASSPPTGSPGTDTQYF
J: TRBJ1-4; D: .; size: .; V: TRBV7-9; DNA: TGTGCCAGCAGCTTACAGGGAGGAGGTGGAAAACTGTTTTTT; CDR3: CASSLQGGGGKLFF
J: TRBJ2-1; D: .; size: .; V: TRBV5-4; DNA: TGTGCCAGCAGCTTGGCGGGTGGCGGGGGCCTCTACAATGAGCAGTTCTTC; CDR3: CASSLAGGGGLYNEQFF
J: TRBJ1-5; D: .; size: .; V: TRBV5-5; DNA: TGTGCCAGCAGCTTTAGCGGTGATAGCAATCAGCCCCAGCATTTT; CDR3: CASSFSGDSNQPQHF
J: TRBJ2-3; D: .; size: .; V: TRBV21-1; DNA: TGTGCCAGCAGCAGTACCCAGGGCACAGATACGCAGTATTTT; CDR3: CASSSTQGTDTQYF
J: TRBJ2-5; D: .; size: once; V: TRBV11-2; DNA: TGTGCCAGCAGCTTAGCAGCCGGCCTTGGGGAGCCGAGGGCCCAGTACTTC; CDR3: CASSLAAGLGEPRAQYF
J: TRBJ1-6; D: .; size: .; V: TRBV5-1; DNA: TGCGCCAGCAGCTTCGACTGGTTGAATTCACCCCTCCACTTT; CDR3: CASSFDWLNSPLHF
J: TRBJ2-7; D: .; size: .; V: TRBV27; DNA: TGTGCCAGCAGTTTTACCGTGGGGGGACTCTACGAGCAGTACTTC; CDR3: CASSFTVGGLYEQYF
J: TRBJ1-4; D: .; size: .; V: TRBV6-5; DNA: TGTGCCAGCAGTTACTCGTCCGGAGCTGAAAAACTGTTTTTT; CDR3: CASSYSSGAEKLFF
J: TRBJ2-6; D: TRBD1; size: .; V: TRBV7-9; DNA: TGTGCCAGCAGCTCCGGGACAGGTATCTCTGGGGCCAACGTCCTGACTTTC; CDR3: CASSSGTGISGANVLTF
J: TRBJ2-5; D: TRBD1; size: .; V: TRBV5-6; DNA: TGTGCCAGCAGTCCCGGGACAGGGTGGGGGGAGACCCAGTACTTC; CDR3: CASSPGTGWGETQYF
J: TRBJ2-1; D: .; size: .; V: TRBV2; DNA: TGTGCCAGCAGTGTAGGTATTAGCAGATACAATGAGCAGTTCTTC; CDR3: CASSVGISRYNEQFF
J: TRBJ1-2; D: .; size: .; V: TRBV27; DNA: TGTGCCAGCAGTTTTACCGGACAGTTCTATGGCTACACCTTC; CDR3: CASSFTGQFYGYTF
J: TRBJ1-1; D: TRBD1; size: .; V: TRBV27; DNA: TGTGCCAGCAGTTTACAGGACAGGGGGGGAGGTAACACTGAAGCTTTCTTT; CDR3: CASSLQDRGGGNTEAFF
J: TRBJ2-1; D: TRBD1; size: .; V: TRBV19; DNA: TGTGCCAGTAGTATGGGGACAGGGTTCCAGCACAATGAGCAGTTCTTC; CDR3: CASSMGTGFQHNEQFF
J: TRBJ1-3; D: .; size: .; V: TRBV9; DNA: TGTGCCAGCAGCGTAGGGCCGACGGGGTCTGGAAACACCATATATTTT; CDR3: CASSVGPTGSGNTIYF
J: TRBJ2-1; D: .; size: .; V: TRBV10-3; DNA: TGTGCCATCAGTCGTACTAGTAACGAGCAGTTCTTC; CDR3: CAISRTSNEQFF
J: TRBJ1-1; D: TRBD1; size: .; V: TRBV30; DNA: TGTGCCTGGGACAGGGGGCACGGGGGGACTACTGAAGCTTTCTTT; CDR3: CAWDRGHGGTTEAFF
J: TRBJ2-2; D: .; size: .; V: TRBV4-1; DNA: TGCGCCAGCAGCCAAGATAGGGACTCAAGAGCGGTCGGGGAGCTGTTTTTT; CDR3: CASSQDRDSRAVGELFF
J: TRBJ2-5; D: .; size: .; V: TRBV5-4; DNA: TGTGCCAGCAGCCCCGGCGGGCGGGTGGCAGGAGAGACCCAGTACTTC; CDR3: CASSPGGRVAGETQYF
J: TRBJ1-2; D: .; size: .; V: TRBV12-3/TRBV12-4; DNA: TGTGCCAGCAGTCCTCAGGGTTTACATGGCTACACCTTC; CDR3: CASSPQGLHGYTF
J: TRBJ2-3; D: .; size: .; V: TRBV30; DNA: TGTGCTGCGGGCCCGAACACAGATACGCAGTATTTT; CDR3: CAAGPNTDTQYF
J: TRBJ1-2; D: .; size: few; V: TRBV7-9; DNA: TGTGCCAGCAGCTTACTTGCAGGGCAACGGGGCTACACCTTC; CDR3: CASSLLAGQRGYTF
J: TRBJ2-7; D: .; size: .; V: TRBV2; DNA: TGTGCCAGCCTCCGAGGCCGAGAGCAGTACTTC; CDR3: CASLRGREQYF